The TCR beta chain described here comes from a study of human T cells and chemical hapten exposure (dated by TCRdb to the early 2020s). The study in broad terms: For sensitization, 2% DPC in acetone was applied to an approximately 2 cm by approximately 2 cm area of upper inner arm skin. Throughout the study period of around 24 weeks, patients also received therapeutic DPC doses to the scalp every week. Patch testing was performed on the upper back with Finn chambers containing 0.01% DPC, and the patch tests were scored after 6 days according to International Contact Dermatitis Research Group standards. The patient cohort, mostly female, included alopecia areata with under or over 50% scalp involvement, alopecia totalis and alopecia universalis. Libraries were combined into a pool for sequencing, and differences in TCR yield between samples came mainly from small differences in library volumes within the pool. This study followed changes in the peripheral blood TCR repertoire in vivo during primary and secondary sensitization of alopecia patients to the hapten diphenylcyclopropenone (DPC). Blood samples were taken from patients before sensitization (week 0) and at 2, 6 and about 24 weeks after DPC sensitization. For TCR sequencing, blood came from some 31 alopecia patients at anywhere from one to four time points (pre-sensitization, 2, 6 and 24 weeks). Overall study results and their limits: The number of TCRs above 1 in 1000 frequency did not change with DPC sensitization; there was no evidence of global repertoire structure alterations. The number of PT1 expanded TCRs positively correlated with patch test score, significant at thresholds 8, 16 and 32 but not 4. Expanded TCRs formed significantly more large CDR3 similarity clusters than pre-sensitization or healthy control sets, consistent with antigen-driven responses. Alopecia, a presumed autoimmune disease, was present in all patients, so the immune response of the patients might differ from that of healthy individuals. After repeated subsampling, changes were observed in the strength of the expansion versus patch-test correlation and in the threshold at which the correlation became significant.

The time point tag for this specimen amounts to: patch test 3, about 24 weeks after DPC sensitization. The meaning of the sample's treatment or condition label: therapeutic diphenylcyclopropenone sensitization with weekly scalp DPC. Blood at each patch-test visit was drawn before the patch test was applied. Eligible patients were aged 18 to 70, diagnosed with alopecia, deemed suitable for DPC therapy, and excluded if pregnant. Total RNA was extracted from unfractionated whole blood collected in Tempus Blood RNA tubes. Notes on this clonotype: The antigen it recognizes is unknown. Nothing much larger sits one base from this clone, and base qualities are not available.

The library was built by means of RACE. The data were produced on a NextSeq 500. During library preparation, unique molecular identifiers were attached to individual cDNA molecules so that TCRs could be counted quantitatively and reproducibly. From each blood RNA sample, both TCR alpha and TCR beta chains were sequenced. The paper's processing steps were these. The median number of TCRs per sample was 85,000 to 100,000, ranging from about 23,224 to 700,000. The Decombinator software suite was used to annotate the V, J and CDR3 of the TCR reads. To make PS versus PT1 abundance plots, every sample was subsampled to the same number of TCRs (28,000). TCRs were defined as expanded if absent before sensitization and observed at least eight times at the 2-week time point. The raw public reads went through TCRdb reprocessing: fastp at Q25, MiXCR clone calling, in-frame beta chains kept. Each record represents a unique CDR3 protein, reported with the most common genes and DNA among its rows. These V and J calls originate from TCRdb's pipeline instead of the authors' own analysis. This sample holds about 160,000 distinct CDR3 sequences; 28% were observed only once. The ten largest make up approximately 2.3% of the sample.

Material: whole blood, obtained in connection with sensitization to the hapten diphenylcyclopropenone (DPC). The TCR sequence derives from a woman under 30 with alopecia areata. Some clones in this sample may be carry-over from other donors' samples.

The nucleotides are TGCAGCTTGGGAAAGGGCCCGAACCTTTACAATGAGCAGTTCTTC. This yields the protein CSLGKGPNLYNEQFF. The chain is assembled from TRBV29-1 and TRBJ2-1; no confident D gene assignment can be made. The germline V gene supplies CDR1 SQVTM and CDR2 ANQGSEA. Between the V and J ends, shortened by 8 bases and 4 bases respectively, the junction contains 21 bases. The CDR3 measures 15 amino acids from cysteine to phenylalanine. Left in the record is the CDR3 DNA by itself, 45 bases read in frame from the first base.